The rows below give T cell receptor beta chains drawn from one sample of a study of blood T cell repertoires in COVID-19. Profiling relied on immunoSEQ multiplex PCR, and the TCRdb table lists in-frame clones only, not all of them. The sample yields some 200,000 clones, 70% to 90% seen once. Sequencing used peripheral blood. These receptors were taken from a man older than 75 with acute or convalescent COVID-19. CDR3s include the opening cysteine and the closing phenylalanine or tryptophan. A D gene is named only where the DNA matches it firmly. Size is stated for part of the rows, as once, few or many counts, or as a class when the clone is expanded.

CDR3nt: TGTGCCAGCAGTGAATGGGCAGGGGTGCAGCCCCAGCATTTT; CDR3aa: CASSEWAGVQPQHF; j_gene: TRBJ1-5; v_gene: TRBV6-4; d_gene: -; abundance: few
CDR3nt: TGTGCCAGCACCTCAGTCGGGAGTTCTGGGGCCAACGTCCTGACTTTC; CDR3aa: CASTSVGSSGANVLTF; j_gene: TRBJ2-6; v_gene: TRBV28; d_gene: -; abundance: -
CDR3nt: TGTGCCAGCTCACCACCGGGAAGCGGGAGGGCCATTAGGAATGAGCAGTTCTTC; CDR3aa: CASSPPGSGRAIRNEQFF; j_gene: TRBJ2-1; v_gene: TRBV18; d_gene: TRBD2; abundance: -
CDR3nt: TGCGCCAGCAGGACAGGGTTGAACACTGAAGCTTTCTTT; CDR3aa: CASRTGLNTEAFF; j_gene: TRBJ1-1; v_gene: TRBV5-1; d_gene: TRBD1; abundance: -
CDR3nt: TGTGCCAGCAGCTTTGGGCTTGGCGGGAGGGCCGAGTCCTACAATGAGCAGTTCTTC; CDR3aa: CASSFGLGGRAESYNEQFF; j_gene: TRBJ2-1; v_gene: TRBV7-2; d_gene: TRBD2; abundance: -
CDR3nt: TGTGCCAGCAGCAAAGATAGGAGACAGGGAGACTACGAGCAGTACTTC; CDR3aa: CASSKDRRQGDYEQYF; j_gene: TRBJ2-7; v_gene: TRBV21-1; d_gene: -; abundance: once
CDR3nt: TGCGCCAGCAGCGGACAGGGGGCTATCTACAATGAGCAGTTCTTC; CDR3aa: CASSGQGAIYNEQFF; j_gene: TRBJ2-1; v_gene: TRBV5-1; d_gene: TRBD1; abundance: once
CDR3nt: TGCGCCAGCAGCTTGGGGGGACAGGGCTACAATGAGCAGTTCTTC; CDR3aa: CASSLGGQGYNEQFF; j_gene: TRBJ2-1; v_gene: TRBV5-1; d_gene: TRBD1; abundance: once
CDR3nt: TGTGCCAGCAGTGAGGGTCAGGTTTTCAATCAGCCCCAGCATTTT; CDR3aa: CASSEGQVFNQPQHF; j_gene: TRBJ1-5; v_gene: TRBV6-1; d_gene: -; abundance: -
CDR3nt: TGCGCCAGCAGCTTGACTGGGACTAGCGGGAGGGCCCAGTTCTTC; CDR3aa: CASSLTGTSGRAQFF; j_gene: TRBJ2-1; v_gene: TRBV5-1; d_gene: TRBD2; abundance: -
CDR3nt: TGTGCCAGTAGTAGGACAGGGACTAGCAATCAGCCCCAGCATTTT; CDR3aa: CASSRTGTSNQPQHF; j_gene: TRBJ1-5; v_gene: TRBV19; d_gene: TRBD1; abundance: -
CDR3nt: TGTGCCAGCAGCTTAGCGCACAGGGGCTCCTACGAGCAGTACTTC; CDR3aa: CASSLAHRGSYEQYF; j_gene: TRBJ2-7; v_gene: TRBV7-2; d_gene: TRBD1; abundance: -
CDR3nt: TGCGCCAGCAGCTCCATGACTAGCGGGAGCTACGAGCAGTACTTC; CDR3aa: CASSSMTSGSYEQYF; j_gene: TRBJ2-7; v_gene: TRBV5-1; d_gene: TRBD2; abundance: -
CDR3nt: TGTGCCATCAGTAACCGGGACAGGGGCTCGGAGACCCAGTACTTC; CDR3aa: CAISNRDRGSETQYF; j_gene: TRBJ2-5; v_gene: TRBV10-3; d_gene: TRBD1; abundance: -
CDR3nt: TGTGCCAGCAGCTTCGCGATACAGGGCAAGCAGTACTTC; CDR3aa: CASSFAIQGKQYF; j_gene: TRBJ2-7; v_gene: TRBV7-9; d_gene: -; abundance: -
CDR3nt: TGTGCCAGCAGTTACTCGATGGCAGGACTTCAAGAGACCCAGTACTTC; CDR3aa: CASSYSMAGLQETQYF; j_gene: TRBJ2-5; v_gene: TRBV6-5; d_gene: -; abundance: -
CDR3nt: TGTGCCTGGAGTTCTCTGTCGAACATTCAGTACTTC; CDR3aa: CAWSSLSNIQYF; j_gene: TRBJ2-4; v_gene: TRBV30; d_gene: -; abundance: -
CDR3nt: TGTGCCAGTAGTATCATAGGACTAGCGGGTGGAAGTGAGCAGTTCTTC; CDR3aa: CASSIIGLAGGSEQFF; j_gene: TRBJ2-1; v_gene: TRBV19; d_gene: TRBD2; abundance: -
CDR3nt: TGTGCCATCGGGGCTCAGGGAACCTATCAGCCCCAGCATTTT; CDR3aa: CAIGAQGTYQPQHF; j_gene: TRBJ1-5; v_gene: TRBV10-3; d_gene: -; abundance: -
CDR3nt: TGTGCCAGCAGCTTAGTACCTAGCGGAAGCACAGATACGCAGTATTTT; CDR3aa: CASSLVPSGSTDTQYF; j_gene: TRBJ2-3; v_gene: TRBV7-2; d_gene: TRBD2; abundance: -
CDR3nt: TGTGCCTGGAGTAGAAACAGGGGGTTCGGTTCACCCCTCCACTTT; CDR3aa: CAWSRNRGFGSPLHF; j_gene: TRBJ1-6; v_gene: TRBV30; d_gene: TRBD1; abundance: -
CDR3nt: TGTGCCAGCAGCTTACCACTAGGAGAGGGTGAGCAGTTCTTC; CDR3aa: CASSLPLGEGEQFF; j_gene: TRBJ2-1; v_gene: TRBV5-6; d_gene: -; abundance: -
CDR3nt: TGCGCCAGCAGTGATGGACTAGCGGGAGGAGGGGTCAATGAGCAGTTCTTC; CDR3aa: CASSDGLAGGGVNEQFF; j_gene: TRBJ2-1; v_gene: TRBV10-1; d_gene: TRBD2; abundance: -
CDR3nt: TGTGCCAGCAGCGGCGGGACCTTTGCCTCCTACAATGAGCAGTTCTTC; CDR3aa: CASSGGTFASYNEQFF; j_gene: TRBJ2-1; v_gene: TRBV5-8; d_gene: -; abundance: -
CDR3nt: TGTGCCAGCAGTGCCCTAGAAGGGGTGACAGATACGCAGTATTTT; CDR3aa: CASSALEGVTDTQYF; j_gene: TRBJ2-3; v_gene: TRBV6-4; d_gene: -; abundance: few
CDR3nt: TGTGCCAGCAGTGCCGGACTAGCGGGAGCGCACACCGGGGAGCTGTTTTTT; CDR3aa: CASSAGLAGAHTGELFF; j_gene: TRBJ2-2; v_gene: TRBV2; d_gene: TRBD2; abundance: -
CDR3nt: TGTGCCAGCAGCTTTACGCGGGACTCCTACAATGAGCAGTTCTTC; CDR3aa: CASSFTRDSYNEQFF; j_gene: TRBJ2-1; v_gene: TRBV7-9; d_gene: -; abundance: -
CDR3nt: TGTGCCAGCAGCCCCGGAGCGTTAAAGTCGGAGACCCAGTACTTC; CDR3aa: CASSPGALKSETQYF; j_gene: TRBJ2-5; v_gene: TRBV11-3; d_gene: -; abundance: once
CDR3nt: TGTGCCAGCAGCTTCGGAGGGGGCTACACCTTC; CDR3aa: CASSFGGGYTF; j_gene: TRBJ1-2; v_gene: TRBV5-8; d_gene: -; abundance: -
CDR3nt: TGTGCCAGCAGCTCGACAGGGGCACAGGATACGCAGTATTTT; CDR3aa: CASSSTGAQDTQYF; j_gene: TRBJ2-3; v_gene: TRBV5-8; d_gene: TRBD1; abundance: once
CDR3nt: TGTGCCAGCAGCCCAGGGGTCGCTAACTATGGCTACACCTTC; CDR3aa: CASSPGVANYGYTF; j_gene: TRBJ1-2; v_gene: TRBV27; d_gene: -; abundance: -
CDR3nt: TGCGCCAGCAGCCCCTTAGCGGGAAGTTCCTACAATGAGCAGTTCTTC; CDR3aa: CASSPLAGSSYNEQFF; j_gene: TRBJ2-1; v_gene: TRBV5-1; d_gene: TRBD2; abundance: -
CDR3nt: TGCAGCGTTGCCCGACAGGGACGGGCCAATGAGCAGTTCTTC; CDR3aa: CSVARQGRANEQFF; j_gene: TRBJ2-1; v_gene: TRBV29-1; d_gene: TRBD1; abundance: -
CDR3nt: TGTGCCAGCAGCTCTCAGGGACTAGCGGGAGACGAGCAGTACTTC; CDR3aa: CASSSQGLAGDEQYF; j_gene: TRBJ2-7; v_gene: TRBV7-3; d_gene: TRBD2; abundance: -
CDR3nt: TGTGCCAGCAACCTGAGGACAGTCAAAAACATTCAGTACTTC; CDR3aa: CASNLRTVKNIQYF; j_gene: TRBJ2-4; v_gene: TRBV27; d_gene: -; abundance: -
CDR3nt: TGTGCCAGCAGTCTGACGGGGGGAATCAACTACGAGCAGTACTTC; CDR3aa: CASSLTGGINYEQYF; j_gene: TRBJ2-7; v_gene: TRBV28; d_gene: TRBD2; abundance: -
CDR3nt: TGTGCCAGCATTGGACTAGCAAATACCAATGAGCAGTTCTTC; CDR3aa: CASIGLANTNEQFF; j_gene: TRBJ2-1; v_gene: TRBV6-5; d_gene: TRBD2; abundance: -
CDR3nt: TGTGCCAGCAGGAACCCGGGACTAGCGGGAGTCAATGAGCAGTTCTTC; CDR3aa: CASRNPGLAGVNEQFF; j_gene: TRBJ2-1; v_gene: TRBV7-9; d_gene: TRBD2; abundance: -
CDR3nt: TGTGCCATCAGTGGAGGGGGGGCGCCAGGCTTTGGCTACACCTTC; CDR3aa: CAISGGGAPGFGYTF; j_gene: TRBJ1-2; v_gene: TRBV10-3; d_gene: -; abundance: few
CDR3nt: TGTGCCAGTCAGCGAGAACCCTCTTTTTACAATGAGCAGTTCTTC; CDR3aa: CASQREPSFYNEQFF; j_gene: TRBJ2-1; v_gene: TRBV11-3; d_gene: -; abundance: -
CDR3nt: TGTGCCAGCTCACCACCGACAGGGGGCGCGAAAAATGAGCAGTTCTTC; CDR3aa: CASSPPTGGAKNEQFF; j_gene: TRBJ2-1; v_gene: TRBV18; d_gene: TRBD1; abundance: -
CDR3nt: TGTGCCAGCAGCCGGGCGGATAGCAATCAGCCCCAGCATTTT; CDR3aa: CASSRADSNQPQHF; j_gene: TRBJ1-5; v_gene: TRBV7-8; d_gene: -; abundance: -
CDR3nt: TGTGCCAGCTCACCACCCGAAGGGGCTGGAAACACCATATATTTT; CDR3aa: CASSPPEGAGNTIYF; j_gene: TRBJ1-3; v_gene: TRBV18; d_gene: -; abundance: -
CDR3nt: TGTGCCAGCAGCTACTACAGGGGGCAAGATGGCTACACCTTC; CDR3aa: CASSYYRGQDGYTF; j_gene: TRBJ1-2; v_gene: TRBV5-8; d_gene: TRBD1; abundance: -
CDR3nt: TGTGCCACCAGCAGAGAAGAGAGCAATGAGCAGTTCTTC; CDR3aa: CATSREESNEQFF; j_gene: TRBJ2-1; v_gene: TRBV15; d_gene: -; abundance: -
CDR3nt: TGCAGCGTTGAAGATCCGGCCCCCGGGAGAGACGGTGAGCAGTTCTTC; CDR3aa: CSVEDPAPGRDGEQFF; j_gene: TRBJ2-1; v_gene: TRBV29-1; d_gene: -; abundance: -
CDR3nt: TGCGCCAGCAGCCAAGCTTGGGGGCAGGAGACCCAGTACTTC; CDR3aa: CASSQAWGQETQYF; j_gene: TRBJ2-5; v_gene: TRBV4-1; d_gene: -; abundance: -
CDR3nt: TGTGCCACCAGTGAGGCCAGGGGCTACACCGGGGAGCTGTTTTTT; CDR3aa: CATSEARGYTGELFF; j_gene: TRBJ2-2; v_gene: TRBV24-1; d_gene: -; abundance: -
CDR3nt: TGTGCCTGGAGTGTAGGGGGGGCGAACGAGCAGTACTTC; CDR3aa: CAWSVGGANEQYF; j_gene: TRBJ2-7; v_gene: TRBV30; d_gene: -; abundance: few
CDR3nt: TGTGCCAGCAGCCGTATTAGCTACGAGCAGTACTTC; CDR3aa: CASSRISYEQYF; j_gene: TRBJ2-7; v_gene: TRBV28; d_gene: -; abundance: -
CDR3nt: TGCGCCAGCAGTGAGCTTGCGACAGGGGGCAGGGATACGCAGTATTTT; CDR3aa: CASSELATGGRDTQYF; j_gene: TRBJ2-3; v_gene: TRBV10-1; d_gene: TRBD1; abundance: -
CDR3nt: TGTGCCAGCAGTTTATTCAGGAACACTGAAGCTTTCTTT; CDR3aa: CASSLFRNTEAFF; j_gene: TRBJ1-1; v_gene: TRBV27; d_gene: -; abundance: -
CDR3nt: TGTGCCAGCAGTGAAGCTCGGACAAGAACGAACAATGAGCAGTTCTTC; CDR3aa: CASSEARTRTNNEQFF; j_gene: TRBJ2-1; v_gene: TRBV6-1; d_gene: -; abundance: -
CDR3nt: TGTGCCAGCAGTTATAGGGGGTCACCCCTCCACTTT; CDR3aa: CASSYRGSPLHF; j_gene: TRBJ1-6; v_gene: TRBV6-6; d_gene: -; abundance: -
CDR3nt: TGTGCCAGCAGTCTTGACAGGGGGCAAAAGTATGGCTACACCTTC; CDR3aa: CASSLDRGQKYGYTF; j_gene: TRBJ1-2; v_gene: TRBV2; d_gene: TRBD1; abundance: once
CDR3nt: TGTGCCAGCAGCTTAAGAGGGGGCTCTGGTGCAACTAATGAAAAACTGTTTTTT; CDR3aa: CASSLRGGSGATNEKLFF; j_gene: TRBJ1-4; v_gene: TRBV7-9; d_gene: TRBD1; abundance: -
CDR3nt: TGTGCCAGCACCCCGGACAGCCCCAGGTACAATGAGCAGTTCTTC; CDR3aa: CASTPDSPRYNEQFF; j_gene: TRBJ2-1; v_gene: TRBV6-2/TRBV6-3; d_gene: -; abundance: -
CDR3nt: TGCAGCGTTGAAGATCACGACAGGCAAAAACTGTTTTTT; CDR3aa: CSVEDHDRQKLFF; j_gene: TRBJ1-4; v_gene: TRBV29-1; d_gene: -; abundance: -
CDR3nt: TGTGCCAGTAGTCTGGAGAAAGGGACAGGTCCTAATTCACCCCTCCACTTT; CDR3aa: CASSLEKGTGPNSPLHF; j_gene: TRBJ1-6; v_gene: TRBV19; d_gene: TRBD1; abundance: few
CDR3nt: TGTGCCAGCAGCTTCACAGAACTTAGCACAGATACGCAGTATTTT; CDR3aa: CASSFTELSTDTQYF; j_gene: TRBJ2-3; v_gene: TRBV7-9; d_gene: -; abundance: -